Sequencing of this T cell receptor (beta chain) was carried out in a study of technical replicates of blood from a handful of donors. The protocol was immunoSEQ multiplex PCR, while the TCRdb copy is restricted to in-frame clones and leaves out a portion. This repertoire shows 75,000 to 90,000 clones, around 93% found once; its top ten account for roughly 0.25%. The CDR3 is 13 amino acids. Germline CDR1 reads MNHNY; CDR2 reads SVGAGI (reference sequence). V shed 5 bases, J shed 4 bases, and the junction held 4 bases outside the gene matches. This receptor was obtained from a human donor in good health. V usage is TRBV6-6 and J usage is TRBJ1-2; 7 bases are shared with TRBD1. Sequenced sample: T cells isolated from PBMCs. The DNA of the CDR3 is TGTGCCAGCAGTCCGGGACAGCTCTATGGCTACACCTTC. It codes for CASSPGQLYGYTF.